This TCR beta chain was profiled in a study of blood T cells in healthy people across ages. Study-level results: PBMCs went unsorted, and a conclusive naive versus antigen-experienced comparison was therefore prevented.

The table lists this clonotype with a few counts. Its specificity is unknown. Through a sample-barcoded 5' primer and a J-beta primer mix, a second PCR was run for roughly 7 to 11 cycles. Every single cDNA molecule received a tag from a template-switch adaptor with 12 random nucleotides. TCRdb called the 5' RACE reads again in MiXCR, with one record for every CDR3 protein. The table lists about 1.5 million distinct CDR3 sequences, about 43% of them singletons. The CDR3 length is 16 residues. Germline V gene sequence: CDR1 SEHNR, CDR2 FQNEAQ (reference sequence). V was shortened by 2 bases and J by 2 bases, with 12 bases between the two germline ends. Healthy Caucasian individuals from Russia aged roughly 6 to 95 served as donors. Total RNA extracted from each sample amounted to at least 5.5 micrograms.

The sequence came from a woman aged 18-29 years in good health. Material: blood. The V call is TRBV7-9, the J call TRBJ1-4; possible D gene TRBD1, 6 bases. The CDR3 sequence is CASSLQGIETNEKLFF. CDR3 nucleotide sequence: TGTGCCAGCAGCTTACAGGGGATCGAGACTAATGAAAAACTGTTTTTT.